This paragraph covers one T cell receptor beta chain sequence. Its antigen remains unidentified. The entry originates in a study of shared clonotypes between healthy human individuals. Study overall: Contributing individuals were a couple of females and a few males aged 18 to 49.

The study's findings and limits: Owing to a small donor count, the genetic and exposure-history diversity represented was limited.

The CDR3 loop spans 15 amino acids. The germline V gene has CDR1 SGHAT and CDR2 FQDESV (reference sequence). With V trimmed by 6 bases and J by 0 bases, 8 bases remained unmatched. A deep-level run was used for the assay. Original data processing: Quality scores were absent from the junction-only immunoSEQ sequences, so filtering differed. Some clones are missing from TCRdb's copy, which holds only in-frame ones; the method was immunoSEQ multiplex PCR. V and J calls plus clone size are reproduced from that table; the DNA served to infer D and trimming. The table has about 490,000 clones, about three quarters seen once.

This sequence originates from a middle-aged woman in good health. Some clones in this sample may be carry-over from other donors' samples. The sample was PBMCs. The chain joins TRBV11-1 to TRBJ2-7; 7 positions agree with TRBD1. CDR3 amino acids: CASRAGTGVSYEQYF. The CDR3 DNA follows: TGTGCCAGCAGGGCCGGCACAGGGGTCTCCTACGAGCAGTACTTC.